Listed here is a single T cell receptor beta chain. Its target is unknown. TCRdb re-called the 5' RACE reads with MiXCR, one entry per CDR3 protein. The repertoire has under 300,000 distinct CDR3 sequences, 15% to 20% of them found once; the top ten carry approximately 3.5%. The data were taken from a study of T-cell memory formation after mild COVID-19. CDR3 size: 16 residues. Per the germline V gene, CDR1 is MNHEY and CDR2 is SVGEGT. The V gene lost 0 bases and the J gene lost 4 bases, with 15 bases spanning the gap. Study outcomes and limitations: The authors did not confirm SARS-CoV-2 specificity of second-wave clones peaking day 37.

This receptor was identified in a man between 18 and 29 years old who had mild COVID-19 (a few samples of this study predate the infection). Cell type and time point are not known. This chain uses TRBV6-2 or TRBV6-3 with TRBJ1-2; D is ambiguous. The sample comprised PBMCs or a T cell subset sorted from them (not recorded which). The CDR3, as DNA: TGTGCCAGCAGTTACTCGACGCGCGGGCAGTTCTATGGCTACACCTTC. Translation: CASSYSTRGQFYGYTF.